Each of the 24 T cell receptor beta chains below was sequenced from the same sample in a study of cytomegalovirus exposure and HLA in healthy donors. Data came from immunoSEQ multiplex PCR; TCRdb stores just in-frame clones and leaves some out. The sample gives about 140,000 clones, approximately 87% of which show up once; roughly 3% is in the top ten. Input material: PBMCs. These receptors all stem from a man between 18 and 29 years old in good health and CMV-seronegative.

This clone was seen only a few times. The chain couples TRBV6-1 to TRBJ2-4; D is unresolved. Between the trimmed V and J ends, which lost 2 bases and 4 bases, there was a span of 3 bases. CDR1 is MNHNS and CDR2 is SASEGT in the germline V gene. The CDR3 contains 12 residues. CDR3 residues: CASSELKNIQYF. The CDR3 DNA reads TGTGCCAGCAGTGAACTTAAAAACATTCAGTACTTC.

CDR3 residues: CASSEGTGAGDMSYEQYF. CDR3 in DNA: TGTGCCAGCAGTGAAGGGACAGGCGCCGGCGATATGTCCTACGAGCAGTACTTC. The rearrangement links TRBV2 to TRBJ2-7, with 7 bases matching TRBD1. Germline V gives CDR1 SNHLY, CDR2 FYNNEI. Unmatched junction bases numbered 13, after V lost 1 base and J lost 1 base. CDR3 size: 18 residues.

The chain is built from TRBV5-1 and TRBJ1-4; unclear D gene. This CDR3 is 13 amino acids long. Germline values: CDR1 SGHRS, CDR2 YFSETQ. The germline V and J ends were trimmed by 5 bases and 3 bases, with 8 bases remaining between them. CDR3 in amino acids: CASRVQPNEKLFF. The CDR3 coding sequence is TGCGCCAGCAGGGTACAGCCTAATGAAAAACTGTTTTTT.

The gene calls are TRBV14 and TRBJ2-1; TRBD2 agrees at 14 bases. V shed 3 bases, J shed 6 bases, and the junction held 16 bases outside the gene matches. The CDR3 covers 20 residues. Germline V gene sequence: CDR1 SGHDN, CDR2 FVKESK. The CDR3 region has the DNA TGTGCCAGCAGCCAGCTGACGGGACTAGCGGGAGAGGGTACAACCAATGAGCAGTTCTTC. This encodes CASSQLTGLAGEGTTNEQFF.

The table lists this clone with a count of one. The chain combines TRBV27 with TRBJ2-5; 10 bases are shared with TRBD2. With 0 bases clipped from V and 3 bases from J, the junction kept 4 bases outside the gene matches. Germline V gene data show CDR1 as MNHEY and CDR2 as SMNVEV (reference sequence). This CDR3 has 16 amino acids. The CDR3 DNA is TGTGCCAGCAGTTTATCGTTAGCGGGAGGTGAAGAGACCCAGTACTTC. It specifies CASSLSLAGGEETQYF.

The rearrangement uses TRBV9 and TRBJ2-5, with TRBD2 matching 11 bases. The V gene end was trimmed by 3 bases and the J gene end by 5 bases; junction bases not matched to a gene: 9. The CDR3 loop spans 16 amino acids. The germline V gene encodes CDR1 SGDLS and CDR2 YYNGEE. The CDR3, as DNA: TGTGCCAGCAGCGGACTTTTAGCGGGGGGGCAGGAGACCCAGTACTTC. This codes for CASSGLLAGGQETQYF.

The chain couples TRBV5-1 to TRBJ2-2; possibly TRBD1 for D (6 bases). The germline gives CDR1 SGHRS, CDR2 YFSETQ. Between the trimmed V and J ends, which lost 0 bases and 1 base, there was a span of 7 bases. This CDR3 has 15 amino acids. The CDR3 DNA reads TGCGCCAGCAGCTTGGGACAGGTGAACACCGGGGAGCTGTTTTTT. Amino acid sequence: CASSLGQVNTGELFF.

CDR3 coding DNA: TGTGCCAGCAGCTTATCGCGGGGTCCTATCTACGAGCAGTACTTC. Translated, it gives CASSLSRGPIYEQYF. This chain connects TRBV11-2 to TRBJ2-7; weak D call: TRBD2 (6 bases). Trimming pared 2 bases from V and 3 bases from J, leaving 14 bases between. This CDR3 is 15 amino acids long. The V gene's germline CDR1 is SGHAT and CDR2 FQNNGV.

V and J are TRBV5-1 and TRBJ2-2; unclear D gene. CDR3 length equals 16 residues. Deletions cut 2 bases from V and 0 bases from J, with 11 bases between. The germline gives CDR1 SGHRS, CDR2 YFSETQ. CDR3 sequence: CASSLGAFANTGELFF. CDR3 in DNA: TGCGCCAGCAGCTTAGGAGCGTTCGCGAACACCGGGGAGCTGTTTTTT.

The chain links TRBV7-9 to TRBJ2-5; 8 bases agree with TRBD1. Germline values: CDR1 SEHNR, CDR2 FQNEAQ (reference sequence). Germline trimming cut 5 bases from V and 9 bases from J; bases unmatched to any gene: 2. CDR3 length: 11 amino acids. This chain's CDR3 is CASSPQGAQYF. The DNA for the CDR3 is TGTGCCAGCAGCCCACAGGGGGCCCAGTACTTC. Complete variable domain (other parts from reference TRBV7-9 and TRBJ2-5): DTGVSQNPRHKITKRGQNVTFRCDPISEHNRLYWYRQTLGQGPEFLTYFQNEAQLEKSRLLSDRFSAERPKGSFSTLEIQRTEQGDSAMYLCASSPQGAQYFGPGTRLLVL.

V gene TRBV21-1 combines with J gene TRBJ2-5; TRBD1, the table's D call, lacks a check against the DNA. TRBV21-1 is a pseudogene locus. CDR3 length: 14 amino acids. Written as DNA, the CDR3 is TGTGCCAGCAGCAAAGGACAGGGGGCTAAGACCCAGTACTTC. This gives the protein CASSKGQGAKTQYF.

The chain combines TRBV5-4 with TRBJ2-7; 8 bases are a match to TRBD2. The CDR3 extends over 15 amino acids. The junction had 8 bases not matched to a gene; V was cut back by 4 bases and J by 2 bases. Germline CDR1 is SGHNT and CDR2 is YYREEE (reference sequence). This chain's CDR3 is CASSLAAGVAYEQYF. In nucleotides, the CDR3 is TGTGCCAGCAGCCTCGCAGCGGGAGTAGCCTACGAGCAGTACTTC.

The rearrangement links TRBV5-1 to TRBJ1-1, with D possibly being TRBD1 (5 bases). Trimming left V 4 bases short and J 5 bases short, with 12 bases between. The CDR3 is made up of 13 amino acids. In germline, CDR1 is SGHRS, CDR2 YFSETQ. The CDR3 loop reads CASSQGSSTEAFF. CDR3 DNA: TGCGCCAGCAGCCAGGGCTCTAGTACTGAAGCTTTCTTT.

The rearrangement links TRBV6-5 to TRBJ1-1, with D perhaps matching TRBD1 (6 bases). The CDR3 is made up of 14 amino acids. Germline V gives CDR1 MNHEY, CDR2 SVGAGI. Trimming pared 6 bases from V and 6 bases from J, leaving 17 bases between. The CDR3 DNA reads as TGTGCCAGCAGACTCGAATCAGGGGTGGCTGAAGCTTTCTTT. It translates to CASRLESGVAEAFF.

This chain connects TRBV5-1 to TRBJ1-2; TRBD1 aligns across 9 bases. Germline CDR1 SGHRS, CDR2 YFSETQ. J was trimmed by 8 bases and V by 3 bases; bases with no gene match: 11. The CDR3 sequence is 15 residues long. The CDR3 sequence: CASSYQTGGPGGYTF. The CDR3 DNA follows: TGCGCCAGCAGCTATCAGACAGGGGGGCCCGGAGGCTACACCTTC.

This chain connects TRBV5-1 to TRBJ2-2; D possibly corresponds to TRBD2 (7 bases). The length of the CDR3 is 17 residues. V lost 6 bases, J lost 0 bases, and 18 bases lay in between. From germline, CDR1 is SGHRS and CDR2 YFSETQ. CDR3 amino acids: CASMLGGGLSNTGELFF. The CDR3 DNA reads TGCGCCAGCATGCTGGGCGGGGGCCTTTCGAACACCGGGGAGCTGTTTTTT.

J is TRBJ2-1 and V is TRBV2, with 8 nucleotides matching TRBD2. This CDR3 is 16 amino acids long. Germline V CDR1 and CDR2: SNHLY, FYNNEI. J was trimmed by 4 bases and V by 5 bases; bases with no gene match: 10. In nucleotides, the CDR3 is TGTGCCAGCAGTTATAGCGGGGCCCATGTTTACAATGAGCAGTTCTTC. Its protein product is CASSYSGAHVYNEQFF.

This clone was counted once. The V call is TRBV6-1, the J call TRBJ2-5; D perhaps matches TRBD1 (6 bases). The CDR3 has 14 residues. V was trimmed by 2 bases and J by 2 bases, leaving 9 bases between them. CDR1 is MNHNS and CDR2 is SASEGT in the germline V gene. The CDR3 region has the DNA TGTGCCAGCAGTGAAATTACAGGGCAAGAGACCCAGTACTTC. Its translation: CASSEITGQETQYF.

The chain employs TRBV5-1 and TRBJ2-3; no clear D. The germline V and J ends were trimmed by 4 bases and 5 bases, with 20 bases remaining between them. Germline CDR1 reads SGHRS; CDR2 reads YFSETQ. The CDR3 covers 16 residues. CDR3 sequence reads: CASSPTVARTKDTQYF. The CDR3 DNA follows: TGCGCCAGCAGCCCAACGGTGGCTAGAACAAAAGATACGCAGTATTTT.

The chain uses TRBV7-9 and TRBJ2-7; perhaps TRBD2 as D (5 bases). Deletions cut 7 bases from V and 5 bases from J, with 18 bases between. The CDR3 runs to 14 residues. Germline V gene lookup returns CDR1 SEHNR and CDR2 FQNEAQ (reference sequence). In DNA form, the CDR3 reads TGTGCCAGCACCTCCGAGGGTTTTTGGGACGAGCAGTACTTC. This codes for CASTSEGFWDEQYF.

V is TRBV29-1 and J is TRBJ1-1; no definite D call. CDR3 size: 11 residues. Germline V lookup: CDR1 SQVTM, CDR2 ANQGSEA. V shed 5 bases and J shed 7 bases, with 11 bases lying between them. The CDR3 DNA sequence: TGCAGCGTTTACAGAGAGGGTGAAGCTTTCTTT. This encodes CSVYREGEAFF.

V gene TRBV6-5 combines with J gene TRBJ1-1; D is unresolved. V lost 6 bases, J lost 1 base, and 12 bases lay in between. The V gene's germline CDR1 is MNHEY and CDR2 SVGAGI. The CDR3 sequence is 14 residues long. In DNA form, the CDR3 reads TGTGCCAGCAGGATACGTGTCGGGAACACTGAAGCTTTCTTT. Protein: CASRIRVGNTEAFF.

The V and J genes are TRBV5-1 and TRBJ1-4; 7 nucleotides match TRBD1. The V segment lost 2 bases and the J segment 8 bases; nucleotides outside the gene matches: 9. This CDR3 region has 15 residues. The germline CDR1 and CDR2 sequences are SGHRS and YFSETQ. CDR3 loop: CASSLFRGNVEKLFF. The CDR3 DNA is TGCGCCAGCAGCTTATTCAGGGGGAATGTGGAAAAACTGTTTTTT.

The rearrangement joins TRBV6-1 to TRBJ1-5, with unresolved D. CDR3 length: 15 residues. Trimming cost V 7 bases and J 2 bases, with 15 bases left between them. Germline-derived CDR1 and CDR2 are MNHNS and SASEGT. The CDR3 nucleotides are TGTGCCAGCATCCCCCCTCAGGCAGGCAATCAGCCCCAGCATTTT. Translation gives CASIPPQAGNQPQHF.